What follows are 16 T cell receptor beta chains derived from one specimen sequenced in a study of blood T cell repertoires in COVID-19. Sequencing was performed with immunoSEQ multiplex PCR; in TCRdb, only in-frame clones are kept and a portion is missing. The sample carries 94,000 or so clones, 70% to 85% recorded once. Sample: peripheral blood. These receptors originate from a man between 60 and 75 years old with acute or convalescent COVID-19.

The chain has TRBV7-2 and TRBJ2-3, with 8 bases matching TRBD2. The germline V gene encodes CDR1 SGHTA and CDR2 FQGNSA. Germline trimming cut 6 bases from V and 1 base from J; bases unmatched to any gene: 9. The CDR3 is 16 residues long. The CDR3 is CASSSLAGGGTDTQYF. Here the CDR3 DNA reads TGTGCCAGCAGTTCCCTAGCCGGGGGGGGCACAGATACGCAGTATTTT.

The chain couples TRBV28 to TRBJ1-6; TRBD1 matches 9 bases. Germline V gene sequence: CDR1 MDHEN, CDR2 SYDVKM. The CDR3 is 15 amino acids. The trim removed 6 bases at V and 2 bases at J, leaving 2 bases unmatched. CDR3 nucleotide sequence: TGTGCCAGCAGGGGGACAGGGACCTATAATTCACCCCTCCACTTT. It is translated as CASRGTGTYNSPLHF.

The gene calls are TRBV6-5 and TRBJ1-1; D call uncertain. This CDR3 is 13 amino acids long. Trimming removed 2 bases from V and 1 base from J, with 5 bases in between. Germline V gene sequence: CDR1 MNHEY, CDR2 SVGAGI. DNA of the CDR3: TGTGCCAGCAGTTACGGGCAGAACACTGAAGCTTTCTTT. Translating gives CASSYGQNTEAFF.

The genes are TRBV4-3 and TRBJ1-3, with 9 positions matching TRBD1. V trimming: 2 bases; J trimming: 4 bases; junction bases outside the gene matches: 3. This CDR3 has 15 amino acids. Germline CDR1 reads LGHNA; CDR2 reads YSLEER. In nucleotides, the CDR3 is TGCGCCAGCAGCCAACATGGGACAGGGGGAAACACCATATATTTT. It specifies CASSQHGTGGNTIYF.

The V and J genes are TRBV20-1 and TRBJ2-5; D gene unclear. Per the germline V gene, CDR1 is DFQATT and CDR2 is SNEGSKA (reference sequence). V was pared by 3 bases and J by 5 bases, with 10 bases between. The CDR3 length is 12 residues. The CDR3 region has the DNA TGCAGTGCTAGTCCCAACCGGGAGACCCAGTACTTC. Encoded protein: CSASPNRETQYF.

This clone occurred a few times. J is TRBJ2-5 and V is TRBV7-8; 8 bases line up with TRBD2. Trimming at V came to 2 bases and at J to 5 bases, leaving 19 bases not matched to a gene. The CDR3 is 19 amino acids. CDR1 is SGHVS, CDR2 FQNEAQ, per germline. CDR3: CASSLNEGRQRGFRETQYF. In DNA form, the CDR3 reads TGTGCCAGCAGCTTAAACGAGGGACGTCAGCGGGGGTTCAGGGAGACCCAGTACTTC.

The J gene is TRBJ2-7, the V gene TRBV7-2; 11 bases line up with TRBD1. The germline CDR1 and CDR2 sequences are SGHTA and FQGNSA. Trimming at V came to 1 base and at J to 2 bases, leaving 1 base not matched to a gene. The CDR3 contains 15 residues. Here the CDR3 reads CASSLEGQGAYEQYF. The CDR3 DNA reads TGTGCCAGCAGCTTAGAGGGACAGGGGGCCTACGAGCAGTACTTC.

This chain connects TRBV6-5 to TRBJ1-6; TRBD1 aligns across 7 bases. V shed 0 bases and J 8 bases; nucleotides not matched to a gene: 4. The CDR3 extends over 15 amino acids. From germline, CDR1 is MNHEY and CDR2 SVGAGI. The CDR3 DNA reads TGTGCCAGCAGTTACTCTCGGCAGGGGGATTCACCCCTCCACTTT. Translated: CASSYSRQGDSPLHF.

The rearrangement links TRBV7-2 to TRBJ1-6; the D gene is possibly TRBD1 (6 bases). Trimming shortened V by 10 bases and J by 1 base, and 17 bases separated the two germline ends. Germline V gene data show CDR1 as SGHTA and CDR2 as FQGNSA. The CDR3 is 16 amino acids. The CDR3 spells CATSSGALSYNSPLHF. The CDR3, as DNA: TGTGCCACTTCCTCAGGGGCCCTTTCCTATAATTCACCCCTCCACTTT.

V and J are TRBV2 and TRBJ1-6; possible D gene TRBD1, 6 bases. With 2 bases removed from V and 9 bases from J, the gap between germline ends came to 14 bases. CDR1 is SNHLY and CDR2 is FYNNEI in the germline V gene. The CDR3 runs 15 residues. In DNA form, the CDR3 reads TGTGCCAGCAGTGAAAGGCAACAGGGCAGTTCACCCCTCCACTTT. Translation gives CASSERQQGSSPLHF. The variable domain in full, completed from reference TRBV2 and TRBJ1-6, reads EPEVTQTPSHQVTQMGQEVILRCVPISNHLYFYWYRQILGQKVEFLVSFYNNEISEKSEIFDDQFSVERPDGSNFTLKIRSTKLEDSAMYFCASSERQQGSSPLHFGNGTRLTVT.

The CDR3 DNA sequence: TGTGCCAGTACGAGAGGGACAACTAATGAAAAACTGTTTTTT. Its translation: CASTRGTTNEKLFF. The rearrangement uses TRBV19 and TRBJ1-4; D gene unclear. V dropped 7 bases and J dropped 0 bases, with 9 bases sitting between them. From germline, CDR1 is LNHDA and CDR2 SQIVND (reference sequence). The CDR3 contains 14 residues. The variable domain in full, completed from reference TRBV19 and TRBJ1-4, reads DGGITQSPKYLFRKEGQNVTLSCEQNLNHDAMYWYRQDPGQGLRLIYYSQIVNDFQKGDIAEGYSVSREKKESFPLTVTSAQKNPTAFYLCASTRGTTNEKLFFGSGTQLSVL.

This clone was detected only a few times. V usage is TRBV19 and J usage is TRBJ1-6; tentative D call: TRBD1 (6 bases). V lost 6 bases, J lost 0 bases, and 12 bases lay in between. CDR1 is LNHDA, CDR2 SQIVND, per germline (reference sequence). The CDR3 sequence is 16 residues long. In nucleotides, the CDR3 is TGTGCCAGTAGAAAAACAGGGAGCTCCTATAATTCACCCCTCCACTTT. This gives the protein CASRKTGSSYNSPLHF.

The genes are TRBV18 and TRBJ1-4; D is possibly TRBD1 (5 bases). With 1 base removed from V and 8 bases from J, the gap between germline ends came to 11 bases. Germline loops: CDR1 KGHSH, CDR2 LQKENI. There are 14 residues in the CDR3. The CDR3 DNA sequence: TGTGCCAGCTCACCACAGGGACGGGAGGAAAAACTGTTTTTT. Residues: CASSPQGREEKLFF.

V usage is TRBV7-9 and J usage is TRBJ2-5; 8 bases align to TRBD1. Trimming at V came to 4 bases and at J to 5 bases, leaving 9 bases not matched to a gene. The CDR3 runs to 15 residues. CDR1 is SEHNR and CDR2 is FQNEAQ in the germline V gene (reference sequence). DNA for the CDR3: TGTGCCAGCAGCTGGGGCAGGGGGCAGTCGGAGACCCAGTACTTC. It is translated as CASSWGRGQSETQYF. Supplemented by reference TRBV7-9 and TRBJ2-5, the full variable domain reads DTGVSQNPRHKITKRGQNVTFRCDPISEHNRLYWYRQTLGQGPEFLTYFQNEAQLEKSRLLSDRFSAERPKGSFSTLEIQRTEQGDSAMYLCASSWGRGQSETQYFGPGTRLLVL.

The chain uses TRBV5-1 and TRBJ2-1; TRBD2 might be the D (7 bases). The CDR3 has 17 amino acids. The V end was cut by 0 bases, the J end by 3 bases, with 16 bases between. Looked up from germline, CDR1 is SGHRS and CDR2 is YFSETQ. This CDR3 is CASSLGFTGGGYNEQFF. CDR3 nucleotide sequence: TGCGCCAGCAGCTTGGGGTTCACGGGGGGCGGCTACAATGAGCAGTTCTTC.

J is TRBJ2-3 and V is TRBV5-6, with 11 bases aligning to TRBD2. CDR3 size: 17 residues. From germline, CDR1 is SGHDT and CDR2 YYEEEE. With V trimmed by 2 bases and J by 1 base, 6 bases remained unmatched. The CDR3 reads CASSFMLAGGGTDTQYF. CDR3 nucleotide sequence: TGTGCCAGCAGCTTTATGCTAGCGGGGGGTGGCACAGATACGCAGTATTTT.